The present T cell receptor beta chain was sequenced within a study of T cells in Graves' hyperthyroidism and ophthalmopathy. TCR beta CDR3 sequences were amplified from RNA transcripts. In the first-round RT-PCR of the TCR CDR3, the HTBI primer set was used. TCRdb fed the multiplex PCR reads into MiXCR, producing one record per CDR3 protein. Among approximately 420,000 distinct CDR3 sequences listed, roughly an eighth were seen once. Hyperthyroidism patients were newly diagnosed, had disease duration under 2 months, and were aged 18 to 65 years. Used for diagnoses were clinical symptoms, serum thyroxine and TRAb, thyroid ultrasound and orbital computed tomography. Overall study results and limits: The majority of expanded thyroid clonotypes above 0.001 also appeared in blood. Ophthalmopathy was told apart from stable hyperthyroidism by a 13 V-J model.

The length of the CDR3 is 18 residues. Looked up from germline, CDR1 is MGHRA and CDR2 is YSYEKL. This clonotype was counted a few times. Its target is not known. A junction boundary mismatches the germline segment, possibly from a read error. Specimen: blood. This rearrangement joins TRBV4-1 to TRBJ2-2; D possibly corresponds to TRBD1 (6 bases). The source is a young woman with Graves' hyperthyroidism. The CDR3 DNA sequence: TGCGCCGGCAGCCACTCAGACAGGCCCCTAAGAAACACCGGGGAGCTGTTTTTT. Translated, it gives CAGSHSDRPLRNTGELFF.